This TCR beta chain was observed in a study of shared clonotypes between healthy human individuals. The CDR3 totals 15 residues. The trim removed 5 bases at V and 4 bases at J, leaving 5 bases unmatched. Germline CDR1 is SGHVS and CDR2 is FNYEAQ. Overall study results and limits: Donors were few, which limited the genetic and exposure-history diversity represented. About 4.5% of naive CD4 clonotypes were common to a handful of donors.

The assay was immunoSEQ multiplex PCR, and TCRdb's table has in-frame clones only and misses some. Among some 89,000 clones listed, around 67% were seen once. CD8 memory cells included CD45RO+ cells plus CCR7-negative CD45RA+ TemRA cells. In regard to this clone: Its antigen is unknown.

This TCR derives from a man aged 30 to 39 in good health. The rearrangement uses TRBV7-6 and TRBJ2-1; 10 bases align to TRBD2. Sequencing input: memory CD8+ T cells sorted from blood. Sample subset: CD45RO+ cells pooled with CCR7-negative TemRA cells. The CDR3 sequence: CASSPGTSAYNEQFF. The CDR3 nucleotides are TGTGCCAGCAGCCCCGGGACTAGCGCATACAATGAGCAGTTCTTC.